Shown below are 4 T cell receptor beta chains from a single sample sequenced in a study of CD8 T cells in Susac syndrome. Reverse transcription of about 0.45 to 1 ug RNA was performed with random hexamers. Using its own MiXCR run on the immunoSEQ multiplex PCR reads, TCRdb lists one record per CDR3 protein. The sample has 70,000 or so distinct CDR3 sequences, over 90% seen once. Sequences were obtained from CD8+ T cells from PBMCs. The receptors derive from a human donor in good health.

The rearrangement links TRBV6-5 to TRBJ2-7; TRBD2 might be the D (6 bases). V lost 5 bases and J lost 2, with 13 bases in between. The length of the CDR3 is 14 residues. In germline, CDR1 is MNHEY, CDR2 SVGAGI. Here the CDR3 reads CASSAGTGPYEQYV. DNA of the CDR3: TGTGCCAGCAGTGCCGGGACTGGGCCCTACGAGCAGTACGTC.

This rearrangement joins TRBV9 to TRBJ2-2, with D maybe TRBD1 (6 bases). V was shortened by 3 bases and J by 4 bases, with 13 bases between the two germline ends. CDR1 and CDR2 from the germline V gene are SGDLS and YYNGEE. The CDR3 has 15 residues. The CDR3 DNA reads as TGTGCCAGCAGCGCCGACCAGGACAGCACCGGGGAGCTGTTTTTT. Amino acids: CASSADQDSTGELFF.

J is TRBJ1-1 and V is TRBV6-1; a possible D gene is TRBD1 (5 bases). Trimming cost V 3 bases and J 4 bases, with 9 bases left between them. From germline, CDR1 is MNHNS and CDR2 SASEGT. The CDR3 has 13 amino acids. The DNA for the CDR3 is TGTGCCAGCAGTGACAGGGAAATCACTGAAGCTTTCTTT. Translation gives CASSDREITEAFF.

J is TRBJ2-3 and V is TRBV13; 7 positions agree with TRBD1. V shed 4 bases, J shed 1 base, and the junction held 2 bases outside the gene matches. Germline-derived CDR1 and CDR2 are PRHDT and FYEKMQ (reference sequence). The CDR3 has 14 amino acids. CDR3 loop: CASSWDRGTDTQYF. The CDR3 DNA is TGTGCCAGCAGCTGGGACAGAGGCACAGATACGCAGTATTTT.